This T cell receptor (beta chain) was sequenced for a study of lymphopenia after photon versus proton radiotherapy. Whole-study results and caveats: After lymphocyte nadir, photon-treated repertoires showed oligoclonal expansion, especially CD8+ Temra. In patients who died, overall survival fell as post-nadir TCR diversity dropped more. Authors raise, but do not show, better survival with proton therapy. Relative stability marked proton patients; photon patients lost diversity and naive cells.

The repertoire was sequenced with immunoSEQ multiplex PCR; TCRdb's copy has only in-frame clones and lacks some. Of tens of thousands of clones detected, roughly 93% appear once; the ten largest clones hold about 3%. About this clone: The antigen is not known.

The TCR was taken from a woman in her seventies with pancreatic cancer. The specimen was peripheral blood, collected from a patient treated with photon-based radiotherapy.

The CDR3 bases are TGTGCCAGCAGTGAAGGACAAACTGAAGCTTTCTTT. The encoded protein is CASSEGQTEAFF. This chain connects TRBV6-1 to TRBJ1-1, with no clear D. Germline loops: CDR1 MNHNS, CDR2 SASEGT. The germline V and J ends were trimmed by 1 base and 5 bases, with 5 bases remaining between them. The CDR3 is 12 amino acids.